Sequencing of this T cell receptor beta chain was carried out in a study of beta chain features in type 1 diabetes. The study, taken as a whole, reports: Fewer junction insertions and more nucleotide deletions appeared in type 1 diabetes patients. Any PCR bias toward short templates would affect both groups alike. Across all four CD4+ subsets, people with type 1 diabetes showed modestly shorter TCRB CDR3s.

In its sample, this clone was seen a few times. Antigen unknown. Via CD45RO/CCR7/CD25/CD127/CD95/CD27, cells of the CD4+ naive, central memory, regulatory and stem cell-like memory subsets were sorted. The CDR3 covers 13 residues. V lost 0 bases, J lost 5 bases, and 7 bases lay in between. Per germline, CDR1 MNHEY and CDR2 SMNVEV (reference sequence). Expressed TCRB transcripts were sequenced because the entire RNA isolate underwent reverse transcription. Profiled with immunoSEQ multiplex PCR; TCRdb holds only in-frame clones, not every one. This table holds around 280,000 clones, under 8.5% found once.

This chain joins TRBV27 and TRBJ2-5; D not certain. The sequence was collected from a woman under 30 in good health. Sequenced material: central memory CD4+ T cells from blood. CDR3 in amino acids: CASSLSLGETQYF. DNA of the CDR3: TGTGCCAGCAGTTTATCCCTCGGGGAGACCCAGTACTTC.